This T cell receptor (beta chain) was sequenced for a study of cytomegalovirus exposure and HLA in healthy donors. Note on this clone: Its antigen is currently unknown.

PCR used 60 Vbeta primers and 13 Jbeta primers. Measured with immunoSEQ multiplex PCR; TCRdb has only the in-frame clones, and not every one. The sample records roughly 120,000 clones, over 70% being singletons. General study findings and limits: A classifier reportedly called cytomegalovirus status with high sensitivity and specificity. From TCR beta sequences, most subjects' HLA-A and HLA-B alleles were reportedly predicted accurately.

Germline V gene sequence: CDR1 GTSNPN, CDR2 SVGIG (reference sequence). Trimming took 0 bases from V and 1 from J, leaving 5 bases between them. The CDR3 totals 13 residues. The sequencing sample was made of PBMCs. This chain connects TRBV30 to TRBJ2-3; possibly TRBD1 for D (5 bases). The receptor's source is a woman in her fifties or sixties in good health and CMV-seropositive. CDR3 region: CAWSVQGTDTQYF. As DNA, the CDR3 is TGTGCCTGGAGTGTACAGGGCACAGATACGCAGTATTTT.